The clone carrying this T cell receptor (beta chain) was observed many times. No antigen is known for it. Coverage ceases 3 residues before the CDR3 finishes, and the germline J gene fills in the end. The table came from immunoSEQ multiplex PCR; TCRdb's copy has only in-frame clones and leaves some out. The repertoire consists of about 37,000 clones, none detected only once. This entry comes from a study of T cell clonality in common variable immunodeficiency. Broader study findings: Repertoire-complication correlations in CVID were limited by patient heterogeneity.

The CDR3 runs to 15 residues. The germline CDR1 and CDR2 sequences are MNHNS and SASEGT. The V gene lost 4 bases and the J gene lost 7 bases, with 17 bases spanning the gap. Material: peripheral blood mononuclear cells. This sequence joins TRBV6-1 and TRBJ2-1; D is unclear. The sequence derives from a person aged 18 to 70 in good health. CDR3 DNA, as far as it was read: TGTGCCAGCAGTGGTGTAGTAGCTGACCTAAATGAG. Residues: CASSGVVADLNE. The CDR3, in full, reads CASSGVVADLNEQFF.